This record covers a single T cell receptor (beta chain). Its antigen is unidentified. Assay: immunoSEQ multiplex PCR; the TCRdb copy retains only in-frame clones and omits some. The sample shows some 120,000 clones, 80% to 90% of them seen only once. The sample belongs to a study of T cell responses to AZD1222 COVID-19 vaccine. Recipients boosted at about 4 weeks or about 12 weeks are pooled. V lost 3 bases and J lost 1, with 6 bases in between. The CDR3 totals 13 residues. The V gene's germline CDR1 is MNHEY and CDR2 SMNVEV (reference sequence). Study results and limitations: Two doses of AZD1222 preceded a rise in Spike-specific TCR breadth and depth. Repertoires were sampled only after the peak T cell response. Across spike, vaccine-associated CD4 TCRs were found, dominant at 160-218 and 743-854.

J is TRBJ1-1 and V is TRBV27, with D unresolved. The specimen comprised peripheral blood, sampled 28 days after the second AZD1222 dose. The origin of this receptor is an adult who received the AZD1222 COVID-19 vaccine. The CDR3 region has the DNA TGTGCCAGCAGTTTTCGGGGGAACACTGAAGCTTTCTTT. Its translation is CASSFRGNTEAFF.